Sequencing of this TCR beta chain was carried out in a study of OX40 agonist ivuxolimab in advanced cancers. Across the whole study: Patients were infused with ivuxolimab every 2 weeks at 0.01 to 10 mg/kg.

TCRdb's table, derived via immunoSEQ multiplex PCR, lists solely in-frame clones and lacks some. Altogether 40,000 to 45,000 clones are present, less than 90% being singletons, with the ten largest covering around an eighth. Germline V CDR1 and CDR2: SQVTM, ANQGSEA. The V and J ends lost 4 bases and 3 bases respectively, with 7 bases between them. This CDR3 is built from 11 residues. The chain uses TRBV29-1 and TRBJ2-7; possible D gene TRBD2, 6 bases. The TCR originated in an adult with an advanced solid tumor such as melanoma, head and neck, liver or kidney cancer. Sequencing used CD4+ or CD8+ T cells sorted from blood, obtained in a trial of the OX40 agonist ivuxolimab. CDR3 DNA: TGCAGCGTTGTGGAGGGCTACGAGCAGTACTTC. Its protein is CSVVEGYEQYF.